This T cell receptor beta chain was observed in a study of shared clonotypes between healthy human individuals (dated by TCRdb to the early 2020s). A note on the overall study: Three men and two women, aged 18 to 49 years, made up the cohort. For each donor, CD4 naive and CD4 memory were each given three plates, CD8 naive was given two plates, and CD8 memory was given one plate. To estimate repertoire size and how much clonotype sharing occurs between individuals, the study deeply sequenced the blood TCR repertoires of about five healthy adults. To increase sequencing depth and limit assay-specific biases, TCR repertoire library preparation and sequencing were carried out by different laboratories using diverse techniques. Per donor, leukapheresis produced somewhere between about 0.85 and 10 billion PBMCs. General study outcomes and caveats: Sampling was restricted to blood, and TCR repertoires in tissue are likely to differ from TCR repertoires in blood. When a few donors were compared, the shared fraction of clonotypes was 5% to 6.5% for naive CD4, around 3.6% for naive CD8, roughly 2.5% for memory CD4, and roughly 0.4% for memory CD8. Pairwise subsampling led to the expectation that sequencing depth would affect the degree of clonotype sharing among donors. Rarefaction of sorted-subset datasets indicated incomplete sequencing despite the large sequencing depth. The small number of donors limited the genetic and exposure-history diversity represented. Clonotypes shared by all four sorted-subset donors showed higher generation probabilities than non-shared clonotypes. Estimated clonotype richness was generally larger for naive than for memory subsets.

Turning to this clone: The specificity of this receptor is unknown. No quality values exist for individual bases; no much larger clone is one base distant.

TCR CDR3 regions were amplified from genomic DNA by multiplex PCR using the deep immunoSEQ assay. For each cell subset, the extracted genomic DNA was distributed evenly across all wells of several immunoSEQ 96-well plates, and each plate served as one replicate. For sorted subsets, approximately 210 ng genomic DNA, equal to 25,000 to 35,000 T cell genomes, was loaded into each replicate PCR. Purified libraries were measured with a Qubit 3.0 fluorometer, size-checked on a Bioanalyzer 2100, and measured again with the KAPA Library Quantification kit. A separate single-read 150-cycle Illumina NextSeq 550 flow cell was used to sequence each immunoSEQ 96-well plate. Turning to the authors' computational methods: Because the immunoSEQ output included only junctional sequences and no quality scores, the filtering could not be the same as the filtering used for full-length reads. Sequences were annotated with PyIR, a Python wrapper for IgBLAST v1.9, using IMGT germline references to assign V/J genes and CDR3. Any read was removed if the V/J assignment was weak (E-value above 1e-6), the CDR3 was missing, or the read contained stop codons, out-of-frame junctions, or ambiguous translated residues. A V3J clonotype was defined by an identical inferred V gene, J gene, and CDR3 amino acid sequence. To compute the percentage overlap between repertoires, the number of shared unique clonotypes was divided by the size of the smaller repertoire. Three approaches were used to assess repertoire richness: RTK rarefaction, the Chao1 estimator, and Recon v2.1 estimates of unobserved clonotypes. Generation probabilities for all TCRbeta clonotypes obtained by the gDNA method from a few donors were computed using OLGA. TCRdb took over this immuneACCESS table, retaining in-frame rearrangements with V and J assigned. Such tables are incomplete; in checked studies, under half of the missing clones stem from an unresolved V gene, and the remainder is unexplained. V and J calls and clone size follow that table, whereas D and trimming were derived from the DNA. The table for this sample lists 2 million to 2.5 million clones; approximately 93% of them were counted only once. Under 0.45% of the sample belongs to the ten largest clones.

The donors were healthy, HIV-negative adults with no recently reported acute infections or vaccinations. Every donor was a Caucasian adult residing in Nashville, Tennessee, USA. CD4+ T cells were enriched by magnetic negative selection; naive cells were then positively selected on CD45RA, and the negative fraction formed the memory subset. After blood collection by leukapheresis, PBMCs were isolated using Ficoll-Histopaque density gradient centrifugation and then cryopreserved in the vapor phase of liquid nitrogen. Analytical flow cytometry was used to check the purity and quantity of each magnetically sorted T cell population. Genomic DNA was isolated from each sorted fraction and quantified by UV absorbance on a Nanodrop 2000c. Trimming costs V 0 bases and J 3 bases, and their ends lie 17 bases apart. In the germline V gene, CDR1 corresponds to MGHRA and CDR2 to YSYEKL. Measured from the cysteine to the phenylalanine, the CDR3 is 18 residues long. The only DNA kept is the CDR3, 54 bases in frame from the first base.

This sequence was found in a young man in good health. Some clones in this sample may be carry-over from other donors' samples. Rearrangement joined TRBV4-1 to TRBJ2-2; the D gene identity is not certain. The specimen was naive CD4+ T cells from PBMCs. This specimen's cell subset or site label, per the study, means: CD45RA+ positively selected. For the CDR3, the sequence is CASSQDGRAGRDTGELFF. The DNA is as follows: TGCGCCAGCAGCCAAGATGGTAGGGCAGGACGGGACACCGGGGAGCTGTTTTTT.